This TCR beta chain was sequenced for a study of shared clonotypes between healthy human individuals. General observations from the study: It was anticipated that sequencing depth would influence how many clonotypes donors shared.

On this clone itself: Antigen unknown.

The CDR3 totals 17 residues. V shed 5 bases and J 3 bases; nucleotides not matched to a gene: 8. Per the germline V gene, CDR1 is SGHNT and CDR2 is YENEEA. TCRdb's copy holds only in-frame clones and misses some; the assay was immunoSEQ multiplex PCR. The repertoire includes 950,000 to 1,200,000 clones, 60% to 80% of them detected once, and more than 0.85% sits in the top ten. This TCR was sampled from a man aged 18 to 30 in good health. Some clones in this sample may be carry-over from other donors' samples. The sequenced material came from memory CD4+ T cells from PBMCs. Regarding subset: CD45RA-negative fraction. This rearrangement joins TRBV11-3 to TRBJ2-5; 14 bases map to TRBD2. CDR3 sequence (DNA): TGTGCCAGCAGCCCGCGACTAGCGGGAGGGATGGAAGAGACCCAGTACTTC. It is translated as CASSPRLAGGMEETQYF.